Below, 6 T cell receptor beta chains from the same sample are listed, as sequenced in a study of T cells in Graves' hyperthyroidism and ophthalmopathy. The TCR beta CDR3 regions underwent amplification using RNA transcripts as the source. The TCR CDR3 was amplified in a first-round RT-PCR using the HTBI primer set. TCRdb reanalysed the multiplex PCR reads using MiXCR and keeps one entry per CDR3 protein. The sample yields a few hundred thousand distinct CDR3 sequences, 20% to 25% seen once. Sample: blood. These receptors originate from a man aged 18 to 29 with Graves' hyperthyroidism.

This clonotype was found many times. The chain joins TRBV5-1 to TRBJ2-5, with D uncertain. This CDR3 is 13 amino acids long. CDR1 is SGHRS and CDR2 is YFSETQ in the germline V gene. Trimming took 5 bases from V and 1 from J, leaving 9 bases between them. The CDR3: CASRGRVQETQYF. In DNA form, the CDR3 reads TGCGCCAGCAGGGGAAGAGTCCAAGAGACCCAGTACTTC.

This clonotype was counted between two and nine times. This chain uses TRBV6-1 with TRBJ1-1, with 10 nucleotides matching TRBD1. Germline V lookup: CDR1 MNHNS, CDR2 SASEGT. J was trimmed by 6 bases and V by 6 bases; bases with no gene match: 10. The CDR3 is 15 amino acids. CDR3: CASRGKTGGTAEAFF. The CDR3 nucleotides read TGTGCCAGCAGGGGAAAGACAGGGGGCACGGCTGAAGCTTTCTTT.

This clonotype was recorded at least ten times. The chain recombines TRBV12-5 with TRBJ2-2; a possible D gene is TRBD2 (6 bases). This CDR3 is built from 13 residues. Germline V gene data show CDR1 as LGHNT and CDR2 as FRNRAP. V gave up 5 bases and J gave up 7 bases, with 11 bases separating them. The CDR3: CASGPPAGGELFF. The DNA of the CDR3 is TGTGCTAGTGGTCCCCCAGCGGGCGGGGAGCTGTTTTTT. Complete variable domain (other parts from reference TRBV12-5 and TRBJ2-2): DARVTQTPRHKVTEMGQEVTMRCQPILGHNTVFWYRQTMMQGLELLAYFRNRAPLDDSGMPKDRFSAEMPDATLATLKIQPSEPRDSAVYFCASGPPAGGELFFGEGSRLTVL.

The chain combines TRBV4-1 with TRBJ1-2, with D possibly TRBD1 on 6 matching bases. The CDR3 has 15 amino acids. Trimming left V 1 base short and J 7 bases short, with 16 bases between. Germline V gene data show CDR1 as MGHRA and CDR2 as YSYEKL. The CDR3 DNA is TGCGCCAGCAGCCAAGGGTCCTCAGGGGCTCCTGGCTACACCTTC. Translated, it gives CASSQGSSGAPGYTF.

In its sample, this clonotype was seen many times. The gene calls are TRBV6-1 and TRBJ2-7; 11 nucleotides match TRBD1. The CDR3 loop spans 12 amino acids. Germline V gene lookup returns CDR1 MNHNS and CDR2 SASEGT. The DNA of the CDR3 is TGTGCTGGGGGACAGGGGGGGAACGAGCAGTACTTC. Its protein product is CAGGQGGNEQYF.

This sequence joins TRBV6-5 and TRBJ1-5; D may be TRBD1 (5 bases). This CDR3 is built from 15 residues. V was pared by 0 bases and J by 5 bases, with 11 bases between. Germline V gene data show CDR1 as MNHEY and CDR2 as SVGAGI. CDR3: CASSYSWGGDQPQHF. In DNA, the CDR3 is TGTGCCAGCAGTTACTCCTGGGGGGGAGATCAGCCCCAGCATTTT.